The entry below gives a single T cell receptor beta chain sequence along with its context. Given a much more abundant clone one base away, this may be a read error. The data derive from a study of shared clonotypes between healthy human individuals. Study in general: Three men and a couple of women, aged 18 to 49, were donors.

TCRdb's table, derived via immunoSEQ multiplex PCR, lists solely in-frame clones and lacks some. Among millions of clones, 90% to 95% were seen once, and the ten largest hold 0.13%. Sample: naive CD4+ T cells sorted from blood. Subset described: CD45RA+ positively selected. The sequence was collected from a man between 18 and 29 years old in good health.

In nucleotides, the CDR3 is TGTGCCAGCAGCTTGACATGGTCCTACGAGCAGTACTTC. Amino acid sequence: CASSLTWSYEQYF. This chain joins TRBV7-9 and TRBJ2-7; D remains ambiguous. The V end lost 3 bases, the J end lost 1 base, and 7 bases lay between the germline ends. The CDR3 consists of 13 residues. Germline V gene lookup returns CDR1 SEHNR and CDR2 FQNEAQ (reference sequence).